This TCR beta chain appears in the sequencing data of a study of T cell changes during pregnancy in multiple sclerosis. The germline V gene encodes CDR1 SGDLS and CDR2 YYNGEE. The CDR3 extends over 14 amino acids. V lost 0 bases and J 6 bases, leaving 10 bases between the germline ends. Using immunoSEQ multiplex PCR, the repertoire was profiled, and TCRdb retains in-frame clones only, with some absent. The sample consists of more than 35,000 clones, roughly 90% of them appearing once. The genes are TRBV9 and TRBJ1-5; D perhaps matches TRBD1 (5 bases). This receptor was identified in a female donor with multiple sclerosis, enrolled in a pregnancy study. This specimen was CD4+ T cells from peripheral blood mononuclear cells, taken in the second trimester of pregnancy. The CDR3 DNA follows: TGTGCCAGCAGCGTAGATGGGGCGGCTCAGCCCCAGCATTTT. Translation gives CASSVDGAAQPQHF.